This TCR beta chain is drawn from a study of blood T cell repertoires in COVID-19. Data came from immunoSEQ multiplex PCR; TCRdb stores just in-frame clones and leaves some out. The table has 260,000 or so clones, approximately 88% seen once. This CDR3 spans 14 amino acids. The ends lost 2 bases at V and 3 bases at J; junction bases unmatched: 2. Germline values: CDR1 SGHTS, CDR2 YDEGEE. The sequenced sample was peripheral blood. The rearrangement uses TRBV5-8 and TRBJ2-7; TRBD2 aligns across 10 bases. The clonotype originates from a human donor in a cohort sampled during active COVID-19. CDR3 nucleotide sequence: TGTGCCAGCAGCTTCGGGACTAGCGTCTACGAGCAGTACTTC. Residues: CASSFGTSVYEQYF. Filled out from reference TRBV5-8 and TRBJ2-7, the complete variable domain reads EAGVTQSPTHLIKTRGQQATLRCSPISGHTSVYWYQQALGLGLQFLLWYDEGEERNRGNFPPRFSGRQFPNYSSELNVNALELEDSALYLCASSFGTSVYEQYFGPGTRLTVT.